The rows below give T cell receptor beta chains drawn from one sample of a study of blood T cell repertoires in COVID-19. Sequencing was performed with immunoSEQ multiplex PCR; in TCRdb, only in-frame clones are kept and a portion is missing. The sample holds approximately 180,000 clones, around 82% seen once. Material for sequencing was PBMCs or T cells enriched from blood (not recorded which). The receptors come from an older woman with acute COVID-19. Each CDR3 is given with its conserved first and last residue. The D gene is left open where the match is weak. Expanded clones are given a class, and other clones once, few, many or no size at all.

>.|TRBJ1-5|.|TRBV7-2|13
TGTGCCAGCAGCTTAGAGAGGAATCAGCCCCAGCATTTT
CASSLERNQPQHF
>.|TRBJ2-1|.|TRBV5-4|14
TGTGCCAGCAGCGTTCAGGGGAGTATGAATGAGCAGTTCTTC
CASSVQGSMNEQFF
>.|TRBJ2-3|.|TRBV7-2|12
TGTGCCAGCAGCTCGGACTACCTGACGCAGTATTTT
CASSSDYLTQYF
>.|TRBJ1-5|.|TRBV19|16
TGTGCCAGTAGTCGCCAGGCGCCGGGGAGGAATCAGCCCCAGCATTTT
CASSRQAPGRNQPQHF
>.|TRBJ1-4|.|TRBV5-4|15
TGTGCCAGCAGCTTGTTGGGGCGTGCTAATGAAAAACTGTTTTTT
CASSLLGRANEKLFF
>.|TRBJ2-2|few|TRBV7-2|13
TGTGCCAGCAGCTTAGGGTACGGCGGGGAGCTGTTTTTT
CASSLGYGGELFF
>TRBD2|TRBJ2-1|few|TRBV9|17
TGTGCCAGCAGCGGGACTAGCGGGGGGGCGGTCCACAATGAGCAGTTCTTC
CASSGTSGGAVHNEQFF
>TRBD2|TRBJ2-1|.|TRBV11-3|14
TGTGCCAGCAGCTCAGCGGGGGGGCCATATGAGCAGTTCTTC
CASSSAGGPYEQFF
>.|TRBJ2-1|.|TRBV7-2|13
TGTGCCAGCAGCTTTTCAGGGGTCAATGAGCAGTTCTTC
CASSFSGVNEQFF
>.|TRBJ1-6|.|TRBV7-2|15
TGTGCCAGCAGCTTTGTAGACAGCTATAATTCACCCCTCCACTTT
CASSFVDSYNSPLHF
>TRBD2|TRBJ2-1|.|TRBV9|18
TGTGCCAGCAGCGTAGGGGCTAGCGGGGGCCTTTCCTACAATGAGCAGTTCTTC
CASSVGASGGLSYNEQFF
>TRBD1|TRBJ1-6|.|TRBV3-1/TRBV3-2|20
TGTGCCAGCAGCCAAGATCCCCCTGGGACCGACAGGGGCCTTAATTCACCCCTCCACTTT
CASSQDPPGTDRGLNSPLHF
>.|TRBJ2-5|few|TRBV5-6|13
TGTGCCAGCAGTTTCAGGGGGGAAGAGACCCAGTACTTC
CASSFRGEETQYF
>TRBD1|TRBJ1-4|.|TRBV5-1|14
TGCGCCAGCAGCCCCGGACAGGGGGTTGAAAAACTGTTTTTT
CASSPGQGVEKLFF
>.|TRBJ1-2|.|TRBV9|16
TGTGCCAGCAGCGCCATAGTTGGCCCGGGAGGGTATGGCTACACCTTC
CASSAIVGPGGYGYTF
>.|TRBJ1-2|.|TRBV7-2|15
TGTGCCAGCAGCTTAGTCTGGGACACGAGGGGCGGCTACACCTTC
CASSLVWDTRGGYTF
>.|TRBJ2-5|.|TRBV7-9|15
TGTGCCAGCAGAGGAAGGGGCTGGGCCCAAGAGACCCAGTACTTC
CASRGRGWAQETQYF
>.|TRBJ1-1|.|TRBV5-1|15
TGCGCCAGCAGCTTGGATCAGGGTATAAGAACTGAAGCTTTCTTT
CASSLDQGIRTEAFF
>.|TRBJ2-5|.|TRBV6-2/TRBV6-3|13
TGTGCCAGCAGTACCCAGGGTCGCGGGACCCAGTACTTC
CASSTQGRGTQYF
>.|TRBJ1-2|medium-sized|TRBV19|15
TGTGCCAGTAGCCCCTGGGGGGGTAACTTCTATGGCTACACCTTC
CASSPWGGNFYGYTF
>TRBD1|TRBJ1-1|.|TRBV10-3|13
TGTGCCATAAGGACAGGGGGAAACACTGAAGCTTTCTTT
CAIRTGGNTEAFF
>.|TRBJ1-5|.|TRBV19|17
TGTGCCAGTAGTATTCCCCATTACGGGACAATCAATCAGCCCCAGCATTTT
CASSIPHYGTINQPQHF
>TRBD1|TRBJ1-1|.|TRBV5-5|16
TGTGCCAGCAGCGAGTGGGACAGTACCCCGGCCGCTGAAGCTTTCTTT
CASSEWDSTPAAEAFF
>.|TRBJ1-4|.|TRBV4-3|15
TGCGCCAGCAGCCAAGATCGGTGGAGTAATGAAAAACTGTTTTTT
CASSQDRWSNEKLFF